This T cell receptor beta chain was documented in a study of CD8 T cells in ankylosing spondylitis. The V gene's germline CDR1 is MGHRA and CDR2 YSYEKL. V dropped 1 base and J dropped 7; count of bases not matched to a gene: 13. The CDR3 is made up of 17 amino acids. TCRdb processed the 5' RACE reads anew with MiXCR; each CDR3 protein has one entry. The table records a few hundred thousand distinct CDR3 sequences, 15% to 20% of them present only once. The chain uses TRBV4-1 and TRBJ2-1; 7 bases match TRBD2. This TCR was sampled from a male donor with ankylosing spondylitis or in good health (not recorded which). The sequencing input was blood, either unsorted or a sorted T cell fraction (not recorded which). The CDR3 protein is CASSQAALAGVLNEQFF. The CDR3, as DNA: TGCGCCAGCAGCCAAGCGGCCCTGGCGGGAGTACTAAATGAGCAGTTCTTC.